Below are 11 T cell receptor beta chains sequenced from a single sample in a study of CD8 T cells in ankylosing spondylitis (dated by TCRdb to about 2017). No antigen has been identified for these receptors. Libraries were made using 5' RACE. The run used an Illumina HiSeq 2500. The public reads were reanalyzed by TCRdb: fastp trimming at Q25, MiXCR alignment, in-frame beta chains only. Merged by CDR3 protein, the rows form single entries marked with the most common genes and DNA. The sample has about 200,000 distinct CDR3 sequences on record, about 7.3% of them singletons. The ten largest clones take up approximately 15% of the sample. Overall study outcomes, separate from this receptor: A TCR beta motif of fewer than 10 highly homologous amino acid variants appeared characteristic of blood from ankylosing spondylitis patients.

The specimen sequenced was blood, either unsorted or a sorted T cell fraction (not recorded which). The receptors derive from a male donor with ankylosing spondylitis.

This clonotype appeared many times. V is TRBV4-2 and J is TRBJ1-1; a weak D match, TRBD1 (6 bases). Trimming took off 0 bases at V and 7 bases at J, with 12 bases between the two ends. This CDR3 contains 14 residues. The germline V gene encodes CDR1 LGHNA and CDR2 YNFKEQ. The CDR3 sequence is CASSQDTGTIEAFF. The CDR3 bases are TGTGCCAGCAGCCAAGATACCGGGACAATTGAAGCTTTCTTT.

This clonotype appeared many times. The CDR3 nucleotides are TGTGCCAGCAGCCTAGGAGCGGGGAATGAGCAGTTCTTC. Amino acids: CASSLGAGNEQFF. The chain links TRBV5-6 to TRBJ2-1; 7 bases map to TRBD2. Germline-derived CDR1 and CDR2 are SGHDT and YYEEEE. The CDR3 covers 13 residues. V dropped 4 bases and J dropped 7; count of bases not matched to a gene: 5.

This clonotype showed up many times. The gene calls are TRBV9 and TRBJ2-7; a weak D match, TRBD1 (6 bases). The CDR3 length is 14 residues. V lost 0 bases, J lost 3 bases, and 10 bases lay in between. Germline lookup yields CDR1 SGDLS and CDR2 YYNGEE. CDR3 DNA: TGTGCCAGCAGCGTAGAGGAAGGGGGCTACGAGCAGTACTTC. This sequence encodes CASSVEEGGYEQYF.

On this clonotype: Just one base apart from a much larger clone, this may be a read error. This sequence joins TRBV27 and TRBJ2-2; D unclear. CDR1 MNHEY and CDR2 SMNVEV come from the germline V gene (reference sequence). This CDR3 has 15 amino acids. This chain's CDR3 is CASSLGQTNTVELFF. Here the CDR3 DNA reads TGTGCCAGCAGTTTAGGGCAAACGAACACCGTGGAGCTGTTTTTT.

This clonotype was seen many times. The chain employs TRBV15 and TRBJ2-1; D may match TRBD1 or TRBD2 (5 bases each). V was pared by 5 bases and J by 7 bases, with 12 bases between. CDR3 length: 13 residues. Germline CDR1 and CDR2: LNHNV and YYDKDF (reference sequence). The CDR3, as DNA: TGTGCCACCAGCCGGGGCGGTTTGAATGAGCAGTTCTTC. Protein: CATSRGGLNEQFF.

Many counts were recorded for this clonotype. The V and J genes are TRBV29-1 and TRBJ1-1; D is undetermined. Germline CDR1 is SQVTM and CDR2 is ANQGSEA. The V and J ends lost 3 bases and 11 bases respectively, with 13 bases between them. This CDR3 region has 11 residues. The DNA for the CDR3 is TGCAGCGTTGAGGTAGGAGCGGAGGCTTTCTTT. It encodes CSVEVGAEAFF. Complete variable domain (other parts from reference TRBV29-1 and TRBJ1-1): SAVISQKPSRDICQRGTSLTIQCQVDSQVTMMFWYRQQPGQSLTLIATANQGSEATYESGFVIDKFPISRPNLTFSTLTVSNMSPEDSSIYLCSVEVGAEAFFGQGTRLTVV.

This clonotype was counted many times. The rearrangement joins TRBV4-3 to TRBJ2-7, with 9 bases fitting TRBD1. From germline, CDR1 is LGHNA and CDR2 YSLEER. The length of the CDR3 is 15 residues. With 0 bases clipped from V and 4 bases from J, the junction kept 4 bases outside the gene matches. Here the CDR3 DNA reads TGCGCCAGCAGCCAAGATAGGGACAGGGATTACGAGCAGTACTTC. Translated: CASSQDRDRDYEQYF.

At least ten counts were recorded for this clonotype. V and J are TRBV27 and TRBJ2-7; D is unclear. The CDR3 totals 15 residues. V lost 0 bases and J 0 bases, leaving 9 bases between the germline ends. CDR1 and CDR2 from the germline V gene are MNHEY and SMNVEV (reference sequence). The CDR3 loop is CASSLSQDFSYEQYF. CDR3 DNA sequence: TGTGCCAGCAGTTTATCCCAGGATTTCTCCTACGAGCAGTACTTC.

This clonotype occurred many times. V is TRBV18 and J is TRBJ2-5; no definite D call. The CDR3 runs 15 residues. The V gene lost 2 bases and the J gene lost 4 bases, with 14 bases spanning the gap. Germline V lookup: CDR1 KGHSH, CDR2 LQKENI. CDR3 bases: TGTGCCAGCTCACCAGCCGCAGCCTCTCTAGAGACCCAGTACTTC. This gives the protein CASSPAAASLETQYF.

This clonotype was picked up many times. The rearrangement joins TRBV10-3 to TRBJ2-1; D unresolved. Germline V lookup: CDR1 ENHRY, CDR2 SYGVKD. V gave up 10 bases and J gave up 2 bases, with 12 bases separating them. The CDR3 contains 13 residues. As DNA, the CDR3 is TGTGCCACCATAGCTGAGACCTACAATGAGCAGTTCTTC. It specifies CATIAETYNEQFF.

The sample holds many counts of this clonotype. This sequence joins TRBV28 and TRBJ2-3, with D perhaps TRBD1 or TRBD2 (5 bases each). V lost 2 bases and J lost 4, with 10 bases in between. CDR1 is MDHEN, CDR2 SYDVKM, per germline. The length of the CDR3 is 14 residues. The CDR3 here is CASSLAGTSDTQYF. The CDR3 nucleotides read TGTGCCAGCAGTTTAGCAGGGACCTCAGATACGCAGTATTTT.